This T cell receptor beta chain was sequenced during a study of blood T cell repertoires in COVID-19. The overall study: Acute and convalescent COVID-19 samples came from the United States, Italy and Spain. PBMCs, B-cell-depleted T cells, or T cells provided the cDNA or gDNA that made up the material.

Source study methods: Amplification of reference gene primers was used by the study to estimate nucleated cell counts. Assay: immunoSEQ multiplex PCR; the TCRdb copy retains only in-frame clones and omits some. V and J calls and clone size come straight from that table; D and trimming were deduced from the DNA. The sample includes about 220,000 clones, around 82% of them seen just once. Germline V gene sequence: CDR1 LGHDT, CDR2 YNNKEL (reference sequence). V was pared by 4 bases and J by 2 bases, with 10 bases of the junction left unmatched. This CDR3 has 17 residues. The rearrangement joins TRBV3-1 (or the pseudogene TRBV3-2) to TRBJ2-7, with 11 positions matching TRBD2. This TCR was recovered from a woman aged 80 or over with acute or convalescent COVID-19. Sequenced: peripheral blood. The CDR3 reads CASSPRGSGGVTYEQYF. CDR3 nucleotides: TGTGCCAGCAGCCCCCGGGGTAGCGGGGGGGTGACCTACGAGCAGTACTTC.